This TCR beta chain stems from a study of shared clonotypes between healthy human individuals. Study-level findings and limits: Larger estimated richness was generally recorded for naive subsets relative to memory subsets.

The count of this clone is one. The antigen remains undetermined. Replicate PCRs for sorted subsets used 200 to 250 ng DNA; this equaled about 30,000 T cell genomes. Only in-frame clones appear in the TCRdb table, and some are missing; sequencing was by immunoSEQ multiplex PCR. The sample has millions of clones; over 85% are singletons. V shed 7 bases, J shed 8 bases, and the junction held 10 bases outside the gene matches. Looked up from germline, CDR1 is MNHNS and CDR2 is SASEGT. This CDR3 is built from 14 residues. A CD45RA-negative memory subset and a CD45RA+ naive subset were separated from the CD4+ cells.

The chain employs TRBV6-1 and TRBJ2-1; 8 nucleotides line up with TRBD1. Sequenced input: naive CD4+ T cells sorted from blood. Indicated subset: CD45RA+ positively selected. The sequence was obtained from a man aged 18 to 30 in good health. CDR3 amino acids: CASTIRDRPYEQFF. DNA for the CDR3: TGTGCCAGCACCATAAGGGACAGGCCCTATGAGCAGTTCTTC.